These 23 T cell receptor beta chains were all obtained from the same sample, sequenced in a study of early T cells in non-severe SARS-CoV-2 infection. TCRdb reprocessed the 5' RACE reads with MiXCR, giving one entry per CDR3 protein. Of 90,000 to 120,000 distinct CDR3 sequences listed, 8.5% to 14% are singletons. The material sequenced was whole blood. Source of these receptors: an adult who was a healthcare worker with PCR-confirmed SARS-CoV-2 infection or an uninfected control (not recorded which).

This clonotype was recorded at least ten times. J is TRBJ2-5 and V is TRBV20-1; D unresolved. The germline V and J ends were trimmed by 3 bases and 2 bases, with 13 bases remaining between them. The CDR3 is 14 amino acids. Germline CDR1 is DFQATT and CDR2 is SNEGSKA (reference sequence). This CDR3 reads CSARSSREQETQYF. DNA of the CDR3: TGCAGTGCTAGGAGTAGTAGGGAACAAGAGACCCAGTACTTC.

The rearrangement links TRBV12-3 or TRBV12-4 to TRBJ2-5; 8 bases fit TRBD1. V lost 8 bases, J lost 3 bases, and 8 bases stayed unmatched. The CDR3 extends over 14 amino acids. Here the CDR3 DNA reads TGTGCCAGCGGGTGTTGGGACAGGAAAGAGACCCAGTACTTC. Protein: CASGCWDRKETQYF.

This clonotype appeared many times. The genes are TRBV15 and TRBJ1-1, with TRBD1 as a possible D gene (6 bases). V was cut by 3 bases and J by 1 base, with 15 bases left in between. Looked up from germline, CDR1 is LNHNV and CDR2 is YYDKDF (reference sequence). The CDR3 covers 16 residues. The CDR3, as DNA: TGTGCCACCAGCAGCAAACAGGGAATCCCGAACACTGAAGCTTTCTTT. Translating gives CATSSKQGIPNTEAFF.

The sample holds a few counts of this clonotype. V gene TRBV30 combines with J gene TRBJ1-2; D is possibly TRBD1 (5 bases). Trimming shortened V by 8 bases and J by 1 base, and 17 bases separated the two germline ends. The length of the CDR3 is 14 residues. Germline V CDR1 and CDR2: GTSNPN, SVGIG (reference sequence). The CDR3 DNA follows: TGTGCCATCAACCGACCAGGGTTTAACTATGGCTACACCTTC. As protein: CAINRPGFNYGYTF.

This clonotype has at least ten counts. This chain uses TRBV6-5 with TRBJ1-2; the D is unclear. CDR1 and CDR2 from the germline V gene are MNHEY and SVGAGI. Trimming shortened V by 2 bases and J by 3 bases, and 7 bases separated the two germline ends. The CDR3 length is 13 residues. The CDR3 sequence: CASSYMGHYGYTF. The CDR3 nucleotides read TGTGCCAGCAGTTACATGGGTCACTATGGCTACACCTTC.

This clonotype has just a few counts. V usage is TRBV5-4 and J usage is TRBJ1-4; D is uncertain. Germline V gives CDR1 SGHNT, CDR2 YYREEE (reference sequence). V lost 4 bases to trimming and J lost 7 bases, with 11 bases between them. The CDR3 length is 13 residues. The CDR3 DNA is TGTGCCAGCAGCCCGCGGGGAGGTGAAAAACTGTTTTTT. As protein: CASSPRGGEKLFF.

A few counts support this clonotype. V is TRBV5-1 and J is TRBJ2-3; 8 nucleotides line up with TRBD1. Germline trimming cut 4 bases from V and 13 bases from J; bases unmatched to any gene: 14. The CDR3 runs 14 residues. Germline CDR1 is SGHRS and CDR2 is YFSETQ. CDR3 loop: CASSQTLGTGFKYF. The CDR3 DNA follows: TGCGCCAGCAGCCAGACATTAGGGACAGGTTTCAAGTATTTT.

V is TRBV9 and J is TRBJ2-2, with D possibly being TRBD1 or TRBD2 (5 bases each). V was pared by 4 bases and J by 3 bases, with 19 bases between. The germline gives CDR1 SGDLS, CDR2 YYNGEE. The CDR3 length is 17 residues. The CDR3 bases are TGTGCCAGCAGCTCACAGGTCGGACTCGGGGACACCGGGGAGCTGTTTTTT. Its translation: CASSSQVGLGDTGELFF.

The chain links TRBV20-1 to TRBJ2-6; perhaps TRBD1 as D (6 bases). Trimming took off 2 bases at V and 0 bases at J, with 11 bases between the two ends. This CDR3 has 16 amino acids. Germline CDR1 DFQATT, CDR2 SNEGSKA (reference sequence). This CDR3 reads CSARKTGGSGANVLTF. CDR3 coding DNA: TGCAGTGCTAGAAAGACAGGTGGCTCTGGGGCCAACGTCCTGACTTTC.

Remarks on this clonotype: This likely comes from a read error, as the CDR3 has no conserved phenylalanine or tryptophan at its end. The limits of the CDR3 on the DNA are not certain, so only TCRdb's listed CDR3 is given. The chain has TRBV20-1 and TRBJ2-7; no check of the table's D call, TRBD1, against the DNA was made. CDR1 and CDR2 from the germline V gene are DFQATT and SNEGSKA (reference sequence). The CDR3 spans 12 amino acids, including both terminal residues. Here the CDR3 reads CSATPQGEVYLN.

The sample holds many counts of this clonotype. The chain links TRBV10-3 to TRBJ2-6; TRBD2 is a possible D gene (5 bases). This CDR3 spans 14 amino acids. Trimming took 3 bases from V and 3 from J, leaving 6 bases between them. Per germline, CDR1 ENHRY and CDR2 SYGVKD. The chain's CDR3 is CAISDGVGANVLTF. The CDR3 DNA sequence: TGTGCCATCAGTGACGGGGTTGGGGCCAACGTCCTGACTTTC.

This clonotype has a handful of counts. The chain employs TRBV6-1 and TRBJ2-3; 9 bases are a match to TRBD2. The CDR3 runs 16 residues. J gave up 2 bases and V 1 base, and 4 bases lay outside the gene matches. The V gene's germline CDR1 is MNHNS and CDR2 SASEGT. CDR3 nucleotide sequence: TGTGCCAGCAGTGAAGTTTTAGCGGGAGACACAGATACGCAGTATTTT. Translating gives CASSEVLAGDTDTQYF.

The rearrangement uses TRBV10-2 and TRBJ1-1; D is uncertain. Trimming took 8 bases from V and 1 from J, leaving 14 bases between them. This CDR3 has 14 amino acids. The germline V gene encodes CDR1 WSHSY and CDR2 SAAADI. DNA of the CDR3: TGCGCCAGCTGTGTCGAGAGGCAGAACACTGAAGCTTTCTTT. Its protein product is CASCVERQNTEAFF.

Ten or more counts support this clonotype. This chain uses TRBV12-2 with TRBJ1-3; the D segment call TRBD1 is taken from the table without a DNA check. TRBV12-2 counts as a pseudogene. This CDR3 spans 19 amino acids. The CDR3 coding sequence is TGTGCAAGTCGCTCTACGTGCGCCTCCGACGGGAGCTCTGGAAACACCATATATTTT. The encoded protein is CASRSTCASDGSSGNTIYF.

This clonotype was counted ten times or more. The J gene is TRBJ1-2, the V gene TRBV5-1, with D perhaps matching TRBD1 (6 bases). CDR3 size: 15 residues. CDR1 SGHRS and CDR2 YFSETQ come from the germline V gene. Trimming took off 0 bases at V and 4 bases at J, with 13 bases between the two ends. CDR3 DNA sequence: TGCGCCAGCAGCTTGGATTCGGGGGGCCGCTATGGCTACACCTTC. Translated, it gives CASSLDSGGRYGYTF.

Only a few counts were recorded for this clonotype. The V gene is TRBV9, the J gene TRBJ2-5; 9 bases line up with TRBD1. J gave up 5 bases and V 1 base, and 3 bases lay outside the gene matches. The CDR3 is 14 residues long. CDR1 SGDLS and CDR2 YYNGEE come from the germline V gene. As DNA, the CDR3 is TGTGCCAGCAGCGTACAGGGGACAGGGGAGACCCAGTACTTC. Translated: CASSVQGTGETQYF.

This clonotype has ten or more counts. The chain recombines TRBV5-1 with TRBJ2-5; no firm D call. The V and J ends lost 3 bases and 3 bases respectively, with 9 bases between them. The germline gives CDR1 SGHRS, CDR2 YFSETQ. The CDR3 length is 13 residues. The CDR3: CASSWGYKETQYF. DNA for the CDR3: TGCGCCAGCAGCTGGGGATATAAAGAGACCCAGTACTTC.

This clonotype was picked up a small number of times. CDR3 DNA sequence: TGCGCCAGCTCGGAGGGGAGTATGAACACTGAAGCTTTCTTT. Translated, it gives CASSEGSMNTEAFF. The J gene is TRBJ1-1, the V gene TRBV5-1; tentatively, D is TRBD1 (5 bases). V lost 7 bases and J lost 0, with 13 bases in between. Looked up from germline, CDR1 is SGHRS and CDR2 is YFSETQ. The length of the CDR3 is 14 residues.

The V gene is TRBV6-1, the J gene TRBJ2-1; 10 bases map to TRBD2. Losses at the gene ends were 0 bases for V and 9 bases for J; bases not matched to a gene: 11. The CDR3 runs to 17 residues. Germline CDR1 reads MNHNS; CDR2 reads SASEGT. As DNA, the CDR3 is TGTGCCAGCAGTGAAGCGCGTAGACTAGCGGGTTTTTTTGAGCAGTTCTTC. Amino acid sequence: CASSEARRLAGFFEQFF.

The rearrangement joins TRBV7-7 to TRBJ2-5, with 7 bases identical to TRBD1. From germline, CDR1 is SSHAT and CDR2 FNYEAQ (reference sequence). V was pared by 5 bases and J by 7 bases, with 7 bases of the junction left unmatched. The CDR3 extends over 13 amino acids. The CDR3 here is CASSQDAGGTQYF. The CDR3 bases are TGTGCCAGCAGCCAAGACGCAGGGGGGACCCAGTACTTC.

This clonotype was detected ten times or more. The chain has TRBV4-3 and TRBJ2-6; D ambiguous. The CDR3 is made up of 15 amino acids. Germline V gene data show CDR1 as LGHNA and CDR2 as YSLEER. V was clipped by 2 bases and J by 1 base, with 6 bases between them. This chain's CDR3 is CASSQLPSGANVLTF. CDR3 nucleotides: TGCGCCAGCAGCCAACTACCGTCTGGGGCCAACGTCCTGACTTTC.

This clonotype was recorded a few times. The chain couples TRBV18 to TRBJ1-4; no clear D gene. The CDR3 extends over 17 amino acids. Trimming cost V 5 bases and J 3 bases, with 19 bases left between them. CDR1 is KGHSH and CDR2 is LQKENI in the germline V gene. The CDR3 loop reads CASSTYPSGRANEKLFF. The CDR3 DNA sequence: TGTGCCAGCTCAACATATCCCTCGGGCCGGGCTAATGAAAAACTGTTTTTT.

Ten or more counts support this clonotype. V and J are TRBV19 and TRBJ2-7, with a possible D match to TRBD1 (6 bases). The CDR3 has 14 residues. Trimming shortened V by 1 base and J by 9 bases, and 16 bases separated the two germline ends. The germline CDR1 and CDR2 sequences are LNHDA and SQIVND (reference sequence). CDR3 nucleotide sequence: TGTGCCAGTAGTATAGTCCCCGAGACAGGACCGCAGTACTTC. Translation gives CASSIVPETGPQYF.